The TCR beta chain under discussion was sequenced for a study of blood T cell repertoires in COVID-19. Sequenced by immunoSEQ multiplex PCR; TCRdb stores in-frame clones only, minus some. This sample yields 250,000 or so clones, of which approximately 84% are seen a single time; more than 6.5% belongs to the top ten. The sequence came from a woman aged 50 to 60 who had been exposed to COVID-19. Sequencing was done on a sample of PBMCs or T cells enriched from blood (not recorded which).

The DNA of the CDR3 is TGTGCCAGCAGCTTCCCGTCGGGTCCCTACGAGCAGTACTTC. Amino acid sequence: CASSFPSGPYEQYF. The gene calls are TRBV5-6 and TRBJ2-7; D is uncertain. Trimming stripped 2 bases from V and 2 bases from J, with 11 bases between. CDR1 and CDR2 from the germline V gene are SGHDT and YYEEEE. This CDR3 comprises 14 residues.